This is a list of T cell receptor beta chains from one sample in a study of molecular identifiers for immune sequencing clone quantification. Each CDR3 protein gets one entry after TCRdb re-called the PCR reads with MiXCR. The data show just under 65,000 distinct CDR3 sequences, with around a sixth seen just once and approximately 1.4% held by the top ten. The sequenced material came from naive CD8+ T cells from blood, with Jurkat cell RNA spiked in. These receptors were taken from a human donor in good health. Some libraries in this study had Jurkat cell RNA spiked in. Each CDR3 is given with its conserved first and last residue. D genes are given only for firm matches. Size is omitted from some rows. Given values are once, few, many or a class for expanded clones.

TRBV25-1,-,TRBJ1-1,-,CASSEYREQNTEAFF,TGTGCCAGCAGTGAATATAGGGAACAGAACACTGAAGCTTTCTTT
TRBV4-2,-,TRBJ2-7,many,CASSQERVRYEQYF,TGTGCCAGCAGCCAAGAGAGGGTACGTTACGAGCAGTACTTC
TRBV4-1,-,TRBJ1-5,many,CASSQENQPQHF,TGCGCCAGCAGCCAGGAAAATCAGCCCCAGCATTTT
TRBV20-1,-,TRBJ1-1,many,CSASGTFHATEAFF,TGCAGTGCTAGTGGGACGTTTCACGCTACTGAAGCTTTCTTT
TRBV7-2,TRBD2,TRBJ2-7,many,CASSVGLAGAYEQYF,TGTGCCAGCAGCGTAGGACTAGCGGGAGCCTACGAGCAGTACTTC
TRBV7-9,-,TRBJ2-7,many,CASSLVRQAGYNEQYF,TGTGCCAGCAGCTTAGTCCGTCAGGCAGGGTATAACGAGCAGTACTTC
TRBV13,TRBD2,TRBJ2-7,many,CASSSTSGRTYEQYF,TGTGCCAGCAGCTCAACTAGCGGGCGGACCTACGAGCAGTACTTC
TRBV29-1,TRBD1,TRBJ1-2,many,CSGSGGDNYGYTF,TGCAGCGGTTCAGGGGGCGATAACTATGGCTACACCTTC
TRBV27,-,TRBJ2-3,-,CASRAVGGPDTQYF,TGTGCCAGCAGAGCTGTAGGGGGGCCAGATACGCAGTATTTT
TRBV6-1,TRBD2,TRBJ2-1,many,CASSVRPSGTSGNNEQFF,TGTGCCAGCAGTGTCCGGCCTTCCGGGACTAGCGGAAACAATGAGCAGTTCTTC
TRBV7-6,TRBD1,TRBJ1-1,-,CASSLHRGWTEAFF,TGTGCCAGCAGCCTCCACAGGGGATGGACTGAAGCTTTCTTT
TRBV7-9,-,TRBJ2-7,many,CASSPPGYYEQYF,TGTGCCAGCAGCCCACCCGGATATTACGAGCAGTACTTC
TRBV27,TRBD1,TRBJ1-5,-,CASRSGTGGRNQPQHF,TGTGCCAGCAGATCCGGGACAGGGGGACGCAATCAGCCCCAGCATTTT
TRBV27,-,TRBJ1-2,few,CASSPLIGSFGFGYTF,TGTGCCAGCAGTCCTCTAATTGGGTCTTTCGGCTTCGGCTACACCTTC
TRBV12-3/TRBV12-4,-,TRBJ2-5,few,CASSLLASETQYF,TGTGCCAGCAGTTTGCTAGCCTCAGAGACCCAGTACTTC
TRBV4-1,-,TRBJ1-3,-,CASSQDIGVTGNTIYF,TGCGCCAGCAGCCAAGATATCGGAGTGACTGGAAACACCATATATTTT
TRBV27,-,TRBJ2-3,many,CASSSGSTDTQYF,TGTGCCAGCAGTTCAGGGAGCACAGATACGCAGTATTTT
TRBV23-1,TRBD1,TRBJ1-2,many,CDWTTGNYGYTF,TGCGACTGGACGACAGGGAACTATGGCTACACCTTC
TRBV11-2,TRBD2,TRBJ2-5,-,CASSDWTSGSGPQETQYF,TGTGCCAGCAGCGACTGGACTAGCGGGAGCGGACCGCAAGAGACCCAGTACTTC
TRBV9,TRBD2,TRBJ2-1,-,CASSTRRAGENEQFF,TGTGCCAGCAGCACCCGGAGGGCGGGAGAGAATGAGCAGTTCTTC
TRBV4-1,-,TRBJ2-1,many,CASSWAWTADNEQFF,TGCGCCAGCAGCTGGGCCTGGACTGCCGACAATGAGCAGTTCTTC
TRBV7-9,-,TRBJ2-6,many,CASSPGVDEANVLTF,TGTGCCAGCAGCCCCGGAGTAGATGAGGCCAACGTCCTGACTTTC
TRBV3-1,TRBD2,TRBJ2-1,-,CASSQDTAREEGSYNEQFF,TGTGCCAGCAGCCAAGATACGGCGCGGGAGGAGGGCTCCTACAATGAGCAGTTCTTC
TRBV7-9,-,TRBJ1-2,many,CASSLAQWEDYGYTF,TGTGCCAGCAGCTTGGCACAGTGGGAGGACTATGGCTACACCTTC
TRBV21-1,-,TRBJ2-7,many,CASRCQNYEQYF,TGTGCCAGCAGGTGTCAAAATTACGAGCAGTACTTC
TRBV27,-,TRBJ2-3,many,CASSLSARTTDTQYF,TGTGCCAGCAGTTTATCGGCAAGAACCACAGATACGCAGTATTTT
TRBV29-1,TRBD2,TRBJ2-7,many,CSVAGGHSYEQYF,TGCAGCGTAGCGGGAGGCCACTCCTACGAGCAGTACTTC
TRBV2,-,TRBJ2-7,many,CASSDGYEQYF,TGTGCCAGCTCCGATGGGTACGAGCAGTACTTC
TRBV4-2,TRBD2,TRBJ2-3,many,CASSQREGAISTDTQYF,TGTGCCAGCAGCCAACGGGAGGGAGCAATAAGCACAGATACGCAGTATTTT
TRBV6-5,-,TRBJ2-6,many,CASSYSTPTAGANVLTF,TGTGCCAGCAGTTACTCGACCCCCACGGCTGGGGCCAACGTCCTGACTTTC
TRBV4-1,-,TRBJ2-5,-,CASSQGGSERAVETQYF,TGCGCCAGCAGCCAAGGGGGCAGCGAGAGGGCCGTAGAGACCCAGTACTTC
TRBV28,-,TRBJ2-3,many,CASSLRVSTDTQYF,TGTGCCAGCAGTTTACGCGTGAGCACAGATACGCAGTATTTT
TRBV20-1,-,TRBJ1-2,many,CSARDIPNYGYTF,TGCAGTGCTAGAGACATTCCTAACTATGGCTACACCTTC
TRBV9,-,TRBJ2-2,many,CASSVVEYTGELFF,TGTGCCAGCAGCGTAGTAGAGTACACCGGGGAGCTGTTTTTT
TRBV25-1,TRBD1,TRBJ2-5,-,CAGSEWGTVTQETQYF,TGTGCCGGCAGTGAATGGGGGACAGTAACCCAAGAGACCCAGTACTTC
TRBV7-9,-,TRBJ1-6,-,CASSSEGDAIVFSPLHF,TGTGCCAGCAGCTCGGAGGGGGACGCGATAGTGTTTTCCCCCCTCCACTTT
TRBV5-1,-,TRBJ2-1,many,CASSLAAEQFF,TGCGCCAGCAGCTTGGCCGCTGAGCAGTTCTTC
TRBV29-1,TRBD1,TRBJ2-2,many,CSVDQGARATGELFF,TGCAGCGTTGACCAGGGGGCGCGGGCGACCGGGGAGCTGTTTTTT
TRBV3-1,TRBD2,TRBJ2-3,many,CASSPRTSGFTDTQYF,TGTGCCAGCAGCCCCCGGACTAGCGGATTCACAGATACGCAGTATTTT
TRBV3-1,-,TRBJ2-5,many,CASSHNADLETQYF,TGTGCCAGCAGCCATAACGCGGACCTGGAGACCCAGTACTTC
TRBV19,TRBD1,TRBJ2-5,-,CASSILGTGKGETQYF,TGTGCCAGTAGTATCTTAGGGACAGGGAAGGGAGAGACCCAGTACTTC
TRBV7-8,TRBD1,TRBJ2-7,many,CASSLGGTGYYEQYF,TGTGCCAGCAGCCTAGGCGGGACAGGGTACTACGAGCAGTACTTC
TRBV7-2,-,TRBJ1-3,many,CASSLSIPSLSGNTIYF,TGTGCCAGCAGCTTAAGTATACCCAGTCTTTCTGGAAACACCATATATTTT
TRBV6-5,-,TRBJ2-7,few,CASSHSGLYEQYF,TGTGCCAGCAGTCACTCGGGACTCTACGAGCAGTACTTC
TRBV6-1,-,TRBJ2-3,many,CASSEPSGHHRSLRSTDTQYF,TGTGCCAGCAGTGAACCCTCGGGCCATCACCGCTCACTGCGGAGCACAGATACGCAGTATTTT
TRBV20-1,-,TRBJ1-5,many,CSASSSPLPQHF,TGCAGTGCTAGTAGTAGCCCTCTCCCCCAGCATTTT
TRBV9,-,TRBJ2-3,many,CASSRNTDTQYF,TGTGCCAGCAGCCGGAACACAGATACGCAGTATTTT
TRBV25-1,TRBD2,TRBJ2-1,many,CASSPPGTLAGNEQFF,TGTGCCAGCAGTCCACCCGGGACTCTAGCGGGCAATGAGCAGTTCTTC
TRBV28,-,TRBJ2-7,many,CASRPWTAEYEQYF,TGTGCCAGCAGACCCTGGACAGCTGAATACGAGCAGTACTTC
TRBV20-1,TRBD2,TRBJ2-1,many,CSARDLNYREGQNEQFF,TGCAGTGCTAGAGATCTAAACTACCGGGAGGGCCAGAATGAGCAGTTCTTC
TRBV27,-,TRBJ2-2,few,CASSFTNTGELFF,TGTGCCAGCAGTTTCACGAACACCGGGGAGCTGTTTTTT
TRBV27,TRBD1,TRBJ2-7,many,CASSITGTGGYEQYF,TGTGCCAGCAGTATAACCGGGACAGGGGGCTACGAGCAGTACTTC
TRBV12-3/TRBV12-4,TRBD2,TRBJ2-3,-,CASRPGLASPDTQYF,TGTGCCAGCAGACCGGGACTAGCGTCCCCAGATACGCAGTATTTT
TRBV20-1,-,TRBJ2-1,few,CSARVRSGIYNEQFF,TGCAGTGCTAGAGTACGTAGCGGAATATACAATGAGCAGTTCTTC
TRBV28,TRBD2,TRBJ2-5,many,CASSPGFTGTSGRKTQYF,TGTGCCAGCAGTCCTGGTTTTACCGGGACTAGCGGGAGAAAGACCCAGTACTTC
TRBV7-9,-,TRBJ1-2,-,CASSDSTLRTALGGYTF,TGTGCCAGCAGCGATTCCACACTGCGGACTGCCCTTGGTGGCTACACCTTC
TRBV27,-,TRBJ1-1,many,CASSLISGNTEAFF,TGTGCCAGCAGTTTAATTTCAGGGAACACTGAAGCTTTCTTT